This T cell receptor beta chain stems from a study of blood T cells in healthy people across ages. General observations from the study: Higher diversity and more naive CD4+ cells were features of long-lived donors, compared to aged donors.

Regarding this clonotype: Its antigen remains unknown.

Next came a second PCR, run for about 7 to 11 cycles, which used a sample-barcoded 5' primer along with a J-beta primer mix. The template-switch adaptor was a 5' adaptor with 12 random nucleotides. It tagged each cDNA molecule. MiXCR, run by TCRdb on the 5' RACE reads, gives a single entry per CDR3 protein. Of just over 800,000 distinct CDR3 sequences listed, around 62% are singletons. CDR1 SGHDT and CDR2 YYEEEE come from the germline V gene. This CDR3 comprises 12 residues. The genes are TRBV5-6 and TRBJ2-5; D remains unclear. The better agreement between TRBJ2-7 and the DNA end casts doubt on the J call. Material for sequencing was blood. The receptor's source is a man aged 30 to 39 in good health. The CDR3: CASSRLEYEQYF. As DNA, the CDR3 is TGTGCCAGCAGCCGACTCGAATACGAGCAGTACTTC.